The TCR beta chain described here comes from a study of spatial heterogeneity in lung cancer. Study information: Detection of beta-chain sequences consistently exceeded that of alpha-chain sequences.

The sample's time point: sample taken at primary tumor resection. The donor group consisted of under 90 patients who had untreated, early-stage non-small cell lung cancer. Frozen PBMC, nontumor lung or tumor provided whole RNA, which was sequenced unsorted. This clonotype was recorded at least ten times. What it binds is not known. Study conclusions and caveats: Mutation tallies in tumors tracked expanded intratumoral alpha and beta TCR counts.

TCRdb called the 5' RACE reads again in MiXCR, with one record for every CDR3 protein. The table includes some 11,000 distinct CDR3 sequences, 6% to 9.5% detected once. Germline loops: CDR1 SGHNT, CDR2 YENEEA. CDR3 length equals 17 residues. V was trimmed by 5 bases and J by 0 bases, leaving 17 bases between them. This sequence joins TRBV11-3 and TRBJ1-3; D gene ambiguous. This sample comprised lung tumor tissue, obtained at surgery. This TCR was sampled from a female donor with early-stage non-small cell lung cancer. Written as DNA, the CDR3 is TGTGCCAGCAGCCACGTCTGTAAGACACTCTCTGGAAACACCATATATTTT. Protein: CASSHVCKTLSGNTIYF. Looking up the rest from reference TRBV11-3 and TRBJ1-3 gives the full variable domain: EAGVVQSPRYKIIEKKQPVAFWCNPISGHNTLYWYLQNLGQGPELLIRYENEEAVDDSQLPKDRFSAERLKGVDSTLKIQPAELGDSAVYLCASSHVCKTLSGNTIYFGEGSWLTVV.